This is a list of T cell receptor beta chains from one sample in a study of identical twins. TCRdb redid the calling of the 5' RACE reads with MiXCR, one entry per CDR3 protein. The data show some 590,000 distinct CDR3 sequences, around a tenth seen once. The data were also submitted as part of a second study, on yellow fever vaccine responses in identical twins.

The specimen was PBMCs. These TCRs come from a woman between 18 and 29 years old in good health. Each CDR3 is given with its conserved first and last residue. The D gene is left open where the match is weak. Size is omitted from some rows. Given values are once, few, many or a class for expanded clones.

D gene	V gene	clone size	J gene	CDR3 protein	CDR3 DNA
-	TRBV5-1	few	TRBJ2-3	CASSLVKVLAGITDTQYF	TGCGCCAGCAGCTTGGTAAAGGTTTTGGCGGGGATCACAGATACGCAGTATTTT
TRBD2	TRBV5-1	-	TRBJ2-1	CASSLEASGGLPSYNEQFF	TGCGCCAGCAGCTTGGAAGCTAGCGGGGGACTCCCCTCCTACAATGAGCAGTTCTTC
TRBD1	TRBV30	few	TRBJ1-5	CAWSSTGGRGQPQHF	TGTGCCTGGAGTTCCACAGGGGGGCGCGGGCAGCCCCAGCATTTT
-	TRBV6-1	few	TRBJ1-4	CASRLGTGKNEKLFF	TGTGCCAGCAGACTTGGGACGGGGAAGAATGAAAAACTGTTTTTT
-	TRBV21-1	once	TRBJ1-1	CASSVNLNTEAFF	TGTGCCAGCTCGGTGAACCTGAACACTGAAGCTTTCTTT
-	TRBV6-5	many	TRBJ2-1	CASSSYSNEQFF	TGTGCCAGCAGTTCCTACAGCAATGAGCAGTTCTTC
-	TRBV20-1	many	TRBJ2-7	CSARTGPGGLSYEQYF	TGCAGTGCTAGGACTGGGCCTGGCGGCCTCTCCTACGAGCAGTACTTC
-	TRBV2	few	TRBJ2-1	CASSLRVALVKSSYNEQFF	TGTGCCAGCAGTTTAAGGGTGGCTCTCGTAAAGAGCTCCTACAATGAGCAGTTCTTC
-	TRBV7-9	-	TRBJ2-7	CASSPNDIPTYEQYF	TGTGCCAGCAGCCCCAACGATATTCCCACCTACGAGCAGTACTTC
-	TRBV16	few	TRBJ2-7	CASSQPDENGYEQYF	TGTGCCAGCAGCCAACCTGACGAGAACGGCTACGAGCAGTACTTC
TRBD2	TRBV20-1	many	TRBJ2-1	CSARATSALQFF	TGCAGTGCTAGAGCGACTAGCGCACTGCAGTTCTTC
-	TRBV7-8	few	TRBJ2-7	CASSLDSSGYEQYF	TGTGCCAGCAGCTTAGATAGTAGCGGTTACGAGCAGTACTTC
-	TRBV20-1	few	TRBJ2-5	CSADQGKETQYF	TGCAGTGCTGATCAGGGTAAAGAGACCCAGTACTTC
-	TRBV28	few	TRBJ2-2	CASKKSTGELFF	TGTGCCAGCAAAAAGAGCACCGGGGAGCTGTTTTTT
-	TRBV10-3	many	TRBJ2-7	CAISESVRGVYEQYF	TGTGCCATCAGTGAGTCCGTCAGGGGTGTATACGAGCAGTACTTC
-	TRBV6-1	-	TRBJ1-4	CASRKTGTIDEKLFF	TGTGCCAGCAGGAAGACCGGGACAATCGATGAAAAACTGTTTTTT
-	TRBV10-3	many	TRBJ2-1	CAGGYNEQFF	TGTGCCGGCGGGTACAATGAGCAGTTCTTC
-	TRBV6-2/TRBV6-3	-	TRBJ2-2	CASSHRTEATGELFF	TGTGCCAGCAGCCATCGGACGGAAGCCACCGGGGAGCTGTTTTTT
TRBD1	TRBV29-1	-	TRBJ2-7	CSVGTGQRYEQYF	TGCAGCGTCGGGACGGGACAGCGCTACGAGCAGTACTTC
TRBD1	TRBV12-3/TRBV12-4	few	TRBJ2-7	CASSGPDRGQWEYEQYF	TGTGCCAGCAGTGGACCGGACAGGGGGCAATGGGAATACGAGCAGTACTTC
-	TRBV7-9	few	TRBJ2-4	CASSLARDPGIQYF	TGTGCCAGCAGCTTAGCCCGGGACCCGGGCATTCAGTACTTC
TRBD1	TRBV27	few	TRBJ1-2	CASSSGGGRVPGYTF	TGTGCCAGCAGTTCGGGAGGGGGCAGGGTGCCTGGCTACACCTTC
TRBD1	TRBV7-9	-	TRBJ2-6	CASSSAGTGRTNVLTF	TGTGCCAGCAGCTCGGCCGGGACAGGGAGGACCAACGTCCTGACTTTC
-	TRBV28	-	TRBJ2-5	CASSPLQGWGETQYF	TGTGCCAGCAGCCCACTCCAGGGATGGGGAGAGACCCAGTACTTC
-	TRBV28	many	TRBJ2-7	CASSLAQGFYEQYF	TGTGCCAGCAGTTTGGCTCAGGGCTTCTACGAGCAGTACTTC
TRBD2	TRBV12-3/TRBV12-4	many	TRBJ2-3	CASSLDERGGTDTQYF	TGTGCCAGCAGTTTAGACGAGCGGGGGGGCACAGATACGCAGTATTTT
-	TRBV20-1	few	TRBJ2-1	CSATRGGGSSYNEQFF	TGCAGTGCTACTAGAGGTGGGGGCAGCTCCTACAATGAGCAGTTCTTC
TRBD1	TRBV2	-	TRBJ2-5	CASSPTGVGTQYF	TGTGCCAGCAGTCCGACAGGGGTGGGGACCCAGTACTTC
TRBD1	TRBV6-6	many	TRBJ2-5	CASRRTGQETQYF	TGTGCCAGCCGCAGGACAGGGCAAGAGACCCAGTACTTC
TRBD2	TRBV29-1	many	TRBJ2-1	CSVRTSGGYNEQFF	TGCAGCGTCCGGACTAGCGGGGGATACAATGAGCAGTTCTTC
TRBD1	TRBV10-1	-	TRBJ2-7	CASKWTGECEQYF	TGCGCCAGCAAGTGGACAGGGGAGTGCGAGCAGTACTTC
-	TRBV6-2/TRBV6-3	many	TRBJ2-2	CASSYGGTGELFF	TGTGCCAGCAGTTACGGCGGAACCGGGGAGCTGTTTTTT
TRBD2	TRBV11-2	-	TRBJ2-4	CASSSAGVIAKNIQYF	TGTGCCAGCAGCTCCGCGGGGGTTATAGCCAAAAACATTCAGTACTTC
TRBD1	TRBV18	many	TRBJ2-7	CASSPVGQGQSEQYF	TGTGCCAGCTCACCAGTGGGACAGGGTCAATCCGAGCAGTACTTC
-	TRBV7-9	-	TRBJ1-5	CASSLIVGIGNQPQHF	TGTGCCAGCAGCTTAATTGTGGGGATAGGCAATCAGCCCCAGCATTTT
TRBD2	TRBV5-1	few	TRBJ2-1	CASSLGLAGGFWDEQFF	TGCGCCAGCAGCTTGGGGCTAGCGGGAGGCTTTTGGGATGAGCAGTTCTTC
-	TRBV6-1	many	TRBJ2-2	CASSELGEGELFF	TGTGCCAGCAGTGAACTCGGGGAGGGGGAGCTGTTTTTT
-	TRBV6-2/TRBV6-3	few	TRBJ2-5	CASGELGGRQETQYF	TGTGCCAGCGGAGAATTGGGGGGGCGCCAAGAGACCCAGTACTTC
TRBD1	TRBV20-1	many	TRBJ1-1	CSAPTGGKDTEAFF	TGCAGTGCTCCGACAGGGGGTAAGGACACTGAAGCTTTCTTT
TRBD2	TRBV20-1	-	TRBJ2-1	CSALRAESGRYNEQFF	TGCAGTGCCCTTCGGGCAGAAAGCGGGAGATACAATGAGCAGTTCTTC
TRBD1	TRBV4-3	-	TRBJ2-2	CASSQEGTGDGELFF	TGCGCCAGCAGCCAAGAAGGAACAGGGGACGGGGAGCTGTTTTTT
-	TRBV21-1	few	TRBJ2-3	CASSRTSGTSTDTQYF	TGTGCCAGCAGCAGGACTAGCGGGACGAGCACAGATACGCAGTATTTT
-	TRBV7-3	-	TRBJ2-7	CASSRSGSVGEQYF	TGTGCCAGCAGCCGCTCGGGTAGCGTGGGCGAGCAGTACTTC
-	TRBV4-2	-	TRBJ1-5	CASSPRRGGNQPQHF	TGTGCCAGCAGCCCCAGACGAGGGGGCAATCAGCCCCAGCATTTT
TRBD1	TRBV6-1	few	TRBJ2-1	CASRLTGSRNEQFF	TGTGCCAGCAGGCTGACAGGGTCGAGGAATGAGCAGTTCTTC
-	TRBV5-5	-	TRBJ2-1	CASSLNGLEQFF	TGTGCCAGCAGCTTGAACGGACTAGAGCAGTTCTTC
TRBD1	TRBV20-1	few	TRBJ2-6	CSAKGAPGANVLTF	TGCAGTGCTAAGGGGGCTCCTGGGGCCAACGTCCTGACTTTC
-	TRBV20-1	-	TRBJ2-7	CSAPLIRDGNYEQYF	TGCAGTGCTCCCCTAATACGGGACGGTAACTACGAGCAGTACTTC
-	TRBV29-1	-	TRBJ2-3	CSVWTGRGTDTQYF	TGCAGCGTGTGGACAGGGAGGGGGACAGATACGCAGTATTTT
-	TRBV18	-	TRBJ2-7	CASSPNTYEQYF	TGTGCCAGCTCACCAAACACCTACGAGCAGTACTTC
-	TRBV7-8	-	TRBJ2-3	CASSLDPGDTQYF	TGTGCCAGCAGCTTAGACCCGGGTGATACGCAGTATTTT
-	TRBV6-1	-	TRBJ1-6	CASSVGTDISPLHF	TGTGCCAGCAGTGTCGGGACGGATATTTCACCCCTCCACTTT
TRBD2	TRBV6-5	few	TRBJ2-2	CASSSGAGVLPGELFF	TGTGCCAGCAGTTCCGGGGCGGGGGTCCTACCCGGGGAGCTGTTTTTT
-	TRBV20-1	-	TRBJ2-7	CSGRNRRTSTEQYF	TGCAGTGGCCGTAACAGGAGAACATCCACCGAGCAGTACTTC
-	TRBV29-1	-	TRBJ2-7	CSVGVPGLSYEQYF	TGCAGCGTTGGCGTGCCCGGGCTTTCCTACGAGCAGTACTTC
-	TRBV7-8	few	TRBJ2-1	CASSGERFF	TGTGCCAGTTCGGGGGAAAGGTTCTTC
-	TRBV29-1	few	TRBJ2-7	CSVNRDSYEQYF	TGCAGCGTGAACAGGGATTCCTACGAGCAGTACTTC
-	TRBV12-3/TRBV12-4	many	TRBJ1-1	CASSSGGGHTEAFF	TGTGCCAGCAGTTCCGGAGGGGGGCACACTGAAGCTTTCTTT
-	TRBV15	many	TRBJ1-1	CATSRQGGGTEAFF	TGTGCCACCAGCAGACAGGGTGGCGGCACTGAAGCTTTCTTT